This T cell receptor beta chain comes out of a study of blood T cell repertoires in COVID-19. Per the germline V gene, CDR1 is MNHNY and CDR2 is SVGAGI (reference sequence). CDR3 length: 16 amino acids. Deletions cut 4 bases from V and 3 bases from J, with 18 bases between. Repertoires were generated with immunoSEQ multiplex PCR, while TCRdb's copy carries only in-frame clones and drops some. The sample comprises approximately 160,000 clones, roughly 80% of which are singletons, and roughly 7.5% rests with the top ten. Sequencing used peripheral blood. The receptor comes from a man aged 55 to 70 with acute or convalescent COVID-19. V usage is TRBV6-6 and J usage is TRBJ2-5; possibly TRBD2 for D (6 bases). CDR3 nucleotide sequence: TGTGCCAGCAGTTCAGCCCCGGAGGGCCTTAAAGAGACCCAGTACTTC. Its translation is CASSSAPEGLKETQYF.